This T cell receptor (beta chain) was identified in a study of blood T cell repertoires in COVID-19. Study information: Samples taken during acute and convalescent COVID-19 were collected in the United States, Italy and Spain. T cells, B-cell-depleted T cells, or PBMCs provided the cDNA or gDNA that served as material.

In the original analysis: The assay estimated nucleated cells by amplifying reference gene primers. The method was immunoSEQ multiplex PCR; TCRdb's version includes in-frame clones alone and lacks a portion of them. D and trimming come from the DNA, and the V and J calls and clone size come from that table. The sample has some 140,000 clones, about 89% seen once; the top ten hold less than 0.6%. The CDR3 contains 13 residues. The trim removed 3 bases at V and 7 bases at J, leaving 5 bases unmatched. CDR1 LGHNA and CDR2 YSLEER come from the germline V gene. The TCR was taken from a man aged 50 to 59 with acute or convalescent COVID-19. The chain carries TRBV4-3 and TRBJ1-2; 7 nucleotides match TRBD1. Material: peripheral blood. The CDR3 DNA sequence: TGCGCCAGCAGCCAGACAGGGCGTGGTGGCTACACCTTC. Its translation is CASSQTGRGGYTF.